This T cell receptor beta chain was sequenced during a study of blood T cell repertoires in COVID-19. Study overall: Samples taken during acute and convalescent COVID-19 were collected in the United States, Italy and Spain. Nucleic acid was either cDNA or gDNA, and it came from T cells, B-cell-depleted T cells, or PBMCs.

CDR1 is SGHAT, CDR2 FQNNGV, per germline. The germline V and J ends were trimmed by 1 base and 1 base, with 10 bases remaining between them. The CDR3 totals 15 residues. Individuals drawn from 20 to 30 US areas were about 18 to 95 years old. The assay was immunoSEQ multiplex PCR, and TCRdb's table has in-frame clones only and misses some. Found here are about 400,000 clones, 87% of them singletons; the top ten hold around 1.8%. This receptor was obtained from a woman aged 18-30 years with acute COVID-19. The chain recombines TRBV11-2 with TRBJ1-2; D ambiguous. The specimen sequenced was PBMCs or T cells enriched from blood (not recorded which). CDR3: CASSLVVYSNYGYTF. The CDR3 DNA reads as TGTGCCAGCAGCTTAGTTGTATACAGTAACTATGGCTACACCTTC. The full variable domain, in which reference TRBV11-2 and TRBJ1-2 provide the parts outside the CDR3, is EAGVAQSPRYKIIEKRQSVAFWCNPISGHATLYWYQQILGQGPKLLIQFQNNGVVDDSQLPKDRFSAERLKGVDSTLKIQPAKLEDSAVYLCASSLVVYSNYGYTFGSGTRLTVV.